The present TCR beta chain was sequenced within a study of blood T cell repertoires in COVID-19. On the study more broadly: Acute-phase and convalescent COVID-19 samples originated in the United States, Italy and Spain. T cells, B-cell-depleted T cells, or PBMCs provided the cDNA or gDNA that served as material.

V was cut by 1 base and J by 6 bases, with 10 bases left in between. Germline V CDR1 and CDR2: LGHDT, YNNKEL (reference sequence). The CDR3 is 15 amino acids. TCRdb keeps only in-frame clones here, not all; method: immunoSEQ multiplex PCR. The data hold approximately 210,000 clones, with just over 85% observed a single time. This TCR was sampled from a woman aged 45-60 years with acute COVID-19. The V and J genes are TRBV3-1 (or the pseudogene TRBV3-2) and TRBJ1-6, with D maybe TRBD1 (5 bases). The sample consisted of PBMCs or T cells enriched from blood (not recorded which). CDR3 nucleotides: TGTGCCAGCAGCCAAGCGAAGGGGTCTAATTCACCCCTCCACTTT. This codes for CASSQAKGSNSPLHF.